The source of this T cell receptor beta chain is a study of shared clonotypes between healthy human individuals. Sequenced by immunoSEQ multiplex PCR; TCRdb stores in-frame clones only, minus some. Among over a million clones listed, 75% to 85% were seen once. With 4 bases removed from V and 2 bases from J, the gap between germline ends came to 19 bases. In germline, CDR1 is SGDLS, CDR2 YYNGEE. This CDR3 has 16 residues. Sequenced: memory CD4+ T cells from PBMCs. The subset is: CD45RA-negative fraction. This receptor was obtained from a young man in good health. Some clones in this sample may be carry-over from other donors' samples. The chain joins TRBV9 to TRBJ2-7, with D possibly TRBD2 on 7 matching bases. The CDR3 reads CASSPQVGEGAYEQYF. Here the CDR3 DNA reads TGTGCCAGCAGCCCTCAGGTGGGGGAGGGGGCCTACGAGCAGTACTTC.